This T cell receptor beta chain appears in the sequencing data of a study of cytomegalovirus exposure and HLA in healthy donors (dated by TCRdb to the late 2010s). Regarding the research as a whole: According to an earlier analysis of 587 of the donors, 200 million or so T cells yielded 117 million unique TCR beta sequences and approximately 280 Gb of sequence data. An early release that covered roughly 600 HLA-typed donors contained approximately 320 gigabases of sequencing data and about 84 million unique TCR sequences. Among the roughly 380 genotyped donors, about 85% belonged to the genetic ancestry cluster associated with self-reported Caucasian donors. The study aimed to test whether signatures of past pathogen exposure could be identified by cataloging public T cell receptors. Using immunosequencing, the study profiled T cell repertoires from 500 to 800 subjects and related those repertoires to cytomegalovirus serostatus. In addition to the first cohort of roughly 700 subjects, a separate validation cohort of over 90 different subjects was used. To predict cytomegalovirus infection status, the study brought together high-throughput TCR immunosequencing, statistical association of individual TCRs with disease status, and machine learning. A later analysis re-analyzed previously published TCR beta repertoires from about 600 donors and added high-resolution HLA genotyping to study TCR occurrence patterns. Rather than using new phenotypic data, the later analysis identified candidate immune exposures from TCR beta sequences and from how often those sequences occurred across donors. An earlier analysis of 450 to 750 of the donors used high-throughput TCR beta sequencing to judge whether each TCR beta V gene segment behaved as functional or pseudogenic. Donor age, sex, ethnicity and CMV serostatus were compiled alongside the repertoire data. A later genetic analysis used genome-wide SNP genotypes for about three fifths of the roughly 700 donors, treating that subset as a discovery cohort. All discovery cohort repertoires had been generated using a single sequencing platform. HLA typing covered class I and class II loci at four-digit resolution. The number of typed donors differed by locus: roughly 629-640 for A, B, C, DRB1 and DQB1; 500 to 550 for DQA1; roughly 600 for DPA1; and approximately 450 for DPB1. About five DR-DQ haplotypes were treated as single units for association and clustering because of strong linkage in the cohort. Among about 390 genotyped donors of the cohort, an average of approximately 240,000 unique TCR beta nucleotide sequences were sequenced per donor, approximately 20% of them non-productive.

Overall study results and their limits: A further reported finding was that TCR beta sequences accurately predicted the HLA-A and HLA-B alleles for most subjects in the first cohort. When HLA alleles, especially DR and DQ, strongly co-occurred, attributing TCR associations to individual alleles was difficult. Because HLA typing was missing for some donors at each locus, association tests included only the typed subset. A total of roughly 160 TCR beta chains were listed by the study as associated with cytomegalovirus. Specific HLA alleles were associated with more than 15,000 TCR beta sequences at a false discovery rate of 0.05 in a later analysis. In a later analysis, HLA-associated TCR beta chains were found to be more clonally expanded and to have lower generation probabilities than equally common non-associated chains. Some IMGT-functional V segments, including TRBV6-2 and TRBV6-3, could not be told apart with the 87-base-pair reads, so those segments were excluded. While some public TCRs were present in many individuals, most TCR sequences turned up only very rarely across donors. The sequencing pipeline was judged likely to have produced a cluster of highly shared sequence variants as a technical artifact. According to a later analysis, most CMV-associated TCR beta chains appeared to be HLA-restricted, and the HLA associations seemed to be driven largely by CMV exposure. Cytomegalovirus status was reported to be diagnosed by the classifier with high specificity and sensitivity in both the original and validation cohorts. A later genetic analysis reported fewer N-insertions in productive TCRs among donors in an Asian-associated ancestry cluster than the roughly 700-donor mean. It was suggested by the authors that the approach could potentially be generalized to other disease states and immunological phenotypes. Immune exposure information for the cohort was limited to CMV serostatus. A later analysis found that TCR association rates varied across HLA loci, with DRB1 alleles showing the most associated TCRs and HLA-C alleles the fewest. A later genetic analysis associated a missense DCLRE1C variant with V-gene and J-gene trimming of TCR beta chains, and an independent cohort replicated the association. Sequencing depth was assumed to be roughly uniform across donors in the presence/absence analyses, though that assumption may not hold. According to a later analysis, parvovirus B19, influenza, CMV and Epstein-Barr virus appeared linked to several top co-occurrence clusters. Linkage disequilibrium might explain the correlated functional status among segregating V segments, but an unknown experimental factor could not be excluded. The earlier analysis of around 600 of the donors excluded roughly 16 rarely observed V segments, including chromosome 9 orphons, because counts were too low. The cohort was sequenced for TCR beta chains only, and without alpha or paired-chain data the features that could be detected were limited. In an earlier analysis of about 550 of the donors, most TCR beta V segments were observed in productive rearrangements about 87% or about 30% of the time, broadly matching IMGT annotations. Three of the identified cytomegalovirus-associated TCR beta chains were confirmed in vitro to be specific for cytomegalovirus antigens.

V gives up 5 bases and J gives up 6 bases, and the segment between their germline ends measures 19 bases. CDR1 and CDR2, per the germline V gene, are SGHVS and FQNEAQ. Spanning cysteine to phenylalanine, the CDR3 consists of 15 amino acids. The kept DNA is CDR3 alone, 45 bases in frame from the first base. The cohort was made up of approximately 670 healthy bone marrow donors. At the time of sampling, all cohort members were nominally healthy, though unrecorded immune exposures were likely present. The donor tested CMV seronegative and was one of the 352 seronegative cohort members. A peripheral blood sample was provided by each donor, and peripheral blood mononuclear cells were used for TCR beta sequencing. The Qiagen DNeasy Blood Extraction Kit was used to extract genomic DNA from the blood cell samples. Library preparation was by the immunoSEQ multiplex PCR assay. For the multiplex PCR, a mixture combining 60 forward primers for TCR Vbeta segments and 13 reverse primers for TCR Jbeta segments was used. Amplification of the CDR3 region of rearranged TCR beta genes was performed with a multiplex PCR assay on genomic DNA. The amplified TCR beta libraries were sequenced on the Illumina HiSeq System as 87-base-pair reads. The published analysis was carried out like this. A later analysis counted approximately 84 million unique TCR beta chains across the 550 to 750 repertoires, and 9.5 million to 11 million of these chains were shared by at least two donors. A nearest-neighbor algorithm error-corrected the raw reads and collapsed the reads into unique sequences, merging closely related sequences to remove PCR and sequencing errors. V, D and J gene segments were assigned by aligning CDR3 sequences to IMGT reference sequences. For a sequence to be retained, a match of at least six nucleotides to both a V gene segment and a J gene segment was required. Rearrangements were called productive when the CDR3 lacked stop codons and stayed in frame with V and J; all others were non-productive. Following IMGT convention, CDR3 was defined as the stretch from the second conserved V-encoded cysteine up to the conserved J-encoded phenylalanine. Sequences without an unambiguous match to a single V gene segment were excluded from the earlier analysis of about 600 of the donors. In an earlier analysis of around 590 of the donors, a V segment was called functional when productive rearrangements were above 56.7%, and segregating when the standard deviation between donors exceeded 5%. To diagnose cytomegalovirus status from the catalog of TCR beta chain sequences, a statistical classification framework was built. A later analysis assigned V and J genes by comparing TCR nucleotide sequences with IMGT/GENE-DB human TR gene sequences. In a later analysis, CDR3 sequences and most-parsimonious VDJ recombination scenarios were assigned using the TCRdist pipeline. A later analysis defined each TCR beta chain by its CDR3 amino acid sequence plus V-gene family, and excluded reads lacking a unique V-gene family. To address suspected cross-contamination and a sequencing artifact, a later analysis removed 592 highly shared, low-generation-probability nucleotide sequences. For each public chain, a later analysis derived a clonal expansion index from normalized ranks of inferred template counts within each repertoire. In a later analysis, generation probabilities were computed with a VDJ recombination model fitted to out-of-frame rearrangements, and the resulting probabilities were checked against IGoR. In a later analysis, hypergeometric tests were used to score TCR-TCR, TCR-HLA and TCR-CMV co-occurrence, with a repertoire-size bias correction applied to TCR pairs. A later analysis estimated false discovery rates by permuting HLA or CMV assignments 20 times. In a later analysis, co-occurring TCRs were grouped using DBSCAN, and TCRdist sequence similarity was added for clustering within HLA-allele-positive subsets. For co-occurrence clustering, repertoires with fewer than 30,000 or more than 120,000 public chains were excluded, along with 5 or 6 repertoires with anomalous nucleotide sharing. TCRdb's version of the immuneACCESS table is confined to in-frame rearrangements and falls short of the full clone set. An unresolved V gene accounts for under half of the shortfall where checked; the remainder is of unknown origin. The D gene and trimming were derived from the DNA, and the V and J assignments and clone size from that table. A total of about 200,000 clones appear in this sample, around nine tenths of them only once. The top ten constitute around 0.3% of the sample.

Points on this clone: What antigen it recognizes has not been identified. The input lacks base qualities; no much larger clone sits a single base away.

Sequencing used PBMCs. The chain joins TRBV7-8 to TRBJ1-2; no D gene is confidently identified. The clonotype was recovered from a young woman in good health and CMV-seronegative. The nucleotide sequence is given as TGTGCCAGCAGCCCCCGCGGGAGTTCGGTAAATGGCTACACCTTC. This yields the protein CASSPRGSSVNGYTF.